The rows below give T cell receptor beta chains drawn from one sample of a study of blood T cells in healthy people across ages. Each CDR3 protein is one row after TCRdb ran MiXCR on the 5' RACE reads. The profile shows 1,800,000 or so distinct CDR3 sequences, about two fifths of them singletons. The sequenced material came from blood. These receptors originate from a human donor in good health. Both conserved end residues are part of each CDR3. Each record gives: clone size, J gene, V gene, D gene, CDR3 DNA, CDR3 protein. The D gene is left open where the match is weak. Clone size, where shown, is once, few, many, or a class for clones that have expanded.

NA	TRBJ2-7	TRBV12-3/TRBV12-4	NA	TGTGCCAGCACCGCTGACCCGACCAGCACCGAGCAGTACTTC	CASTADPTSTEQYF
NA	TRBJ1-3	TRBV29-1	NA	TGCAGCGTGAATGGGGGATCTGGAAACACCATATATTTT	CSVNGGSGNTIYF
few	TRBJ2-3	TRBV5-4	TRBD1	TGTGCCAGTAGGGACAGGGGGCGTTCGGATACGCAGTATTTT	CASRDRGRSDTQYF
few	TRBJ2-7	TRBV5-1	NA	TGCGCCAGCAGCTCCGGGACAAATTTCTACGAGCAGTACTTC	CASSSGTNFYEQYF
NA	TRBJ2-7	TRBV7-6	NA	TGTGCCAGCAGCCCCGGGGACTTATACGAGCAGTACTTC	CASSPGDLYEQYF
NA	TRBJ1-1	TRBV6-5	TRBD1	TGTGCCAGCTGGGAAGGACAGGGAGCTGAAGCTTTCTTT	CASWEGQGAEAFF
NA	TRBJ2-1	TRBV9	NA	TGTGCCAGCAGCGTAGGTCAGGAGCAGTTCTTC	CASSVGQEQFF
NA	TRBJ2-7	TRBV20-1	NA	TGCAGTGCTAGCTTTTTAAAGGGAACCTACGAGCAGTACTTC	CSASFLKGTYEQYF
NA	TRBJ2-1	TRBV10-3	TRBD2	TGTGCCATCAGTGAGTCTATCGGGGGGGCAAATGAGCAGTTCTTC	CAISESIGGANEQFF
NA	TRBJ2-1	TRBV21-1	NA	TGTCAACCGGGACAGGGGTCCTACGAGCAGTTCTTC	CQPGQGSYEQFF
few	TRBJ2-1	TRBV7-2	NA	TGTGCCAGCAGCTTAGTTGGTGGGGGCCAGGTCATCAATGAGCAGTTCTTC	CASSLVGGGQVINEQFF
NA	TRBJ2-3	TRBV7-2	NA	TGTGCCAGCAGCCCCCAAGGGTTGGTGATAGATACGCAGTATTTT	CASSPQGLVIDTQYF
NA	TRBJ2-5	TRBV3-1	NA	TGTGCCAGCAGCCAAGAGGGGCGGAAAGAGACCCAGTACTTC	CASSQEGRKETQYF
NA	TRBJ2-5	TRBV4-1	NA	TGCGCCAGCAGCCAAGAACCGGGGGAGGAGACCCAGTACTTC	CASSQEPGEETQYF
NA	TRBJ1-1	TRBV29-1	TRBD1	TGCAGCGTCGACAGGGCCGCTGACACTGAAGCTTTCTTT	CSVDRAADTEAFF
NA	TRBJ2-7	TRBV27	NA	TGTGCCAGCAGGAAAAATCCCACAGGGCTTGCCTACGAGCAGTACTTC	CASRKNPTGLAYEQYF
many	TRBJ1-2	TRBV9	NA	TGTGCCAGCAGCGTAGTAGGAGGAAATGGCTACACCTTC	CASSVVGGNGYTF
NA	TRBJ2-5	TRBV29-1	TRBD1	TGCAGCGTCAATGTCGGGACAGCACAAGAGACCCAGTACTTC	CSVNVGTAQETQYF
NA	TRBJ2-3	TRBV6-2/TRBV6-3	NA	TGTGCCAGCAGTTACCTGGACTATACGCAGTATTTT	CASSYLDYTQYF
few	TRBJ2-7	TRBV7-2	TRBD1	TGTGCCAGCAGCTTTTCCCAGGGGGTCGGGGTCGGGCAGTACTTC	CASSFSQGVGVGQYF
NA	TRBJ1-2	TRBV5-1	NA	TGCGCCAGCAGCTTTAATACTCGGGAAGGGAATGGCTACACCTTC	CASSFNTREGNGYTF
NA	TRBJ1-2	TRBV28	NA	TGTGCCAGCAGTTTATCCGGCGTTACAGGCTACACCTTC	CASSLSGVTGYTF
NA	TRBJ2-5	TRBV4-1	NA	TGCGCCAGCAGCCAAGATTCAGGGCAGTACTTC	CASSQDSGQYF
NA	TRBJ2-6	TRBV18	TRBD1	TGTGCCAGCTCACCCAAAGGACAGGGCTCCTCTGGGGCCAACGTCCTGACTTTC	CASSPKGQGSSGANVLTF
once	TRBJ2-1	TRBV14	NA	TGTGCCAGCAGCCTCTATGCTTGGGTAGGAGATGAGCAGTTCTTC	CASSLYAWVGDEQFF